Each of the 27 T cell receptor beta chains below was sequenced from the same sample in a study of post-analysis software for immune sequencing data. Study-level points and caveats: Comparison of patients with controls showed five or six TRBV segments more frequent in patients, TRBV5-6, TRBV5-1 and TRBV20-1 among them.

Presence of unique molecular identifiers characterized the TCR beta cDNA libraries. One entry per CDR3 protein, called by TCRdb with MiXCR from the PCR reads. The sample includes 450,000 or so distinct CDR3 sequences, less than 45% of them seen just once. Antigens of these TCRs are unknown. Sequencing input: blood. Receptor source: a girl aged 10 to 17 with multiple sclerosis.

The chain uses TRBV20-1 and TRBJ2-7; 7 positions agree with TRBD2. There are 14 residues in the CDR3. With V trimmed by 5 bases and J by 7 bases, 14 bases remained unmatched. In germline, CDR1 is DFQATT, CDR2 SNEGSKA (reference sequence). CDR3 coding DNA: TGCAGTGCTCATCCCCCTAGCGGTCCGGGAGAGCAGTACTTC. Encoded protein: CSAHPPSGPGEQYF.

V usage is TRBV5-1 and J usage is TRBJ2-7, with TRBD1 as a possible D gene (5 bases). Trimming took 1 base from V and 5 from J, leaving 13 bases between them. The CDR3 extends over 14 amino acids. Per germline, CDR1 SGHRS and CDR2 YFSETQ. CDR3 coding DNA: TGCGCCAGCAGCTTGTCCCAGGGTGTCAACGAGCAGTACTTC. As protein: CASSLSQGVNEQYF.

This rearrangement joins TRBV5-1 to TRBJ2-7, with 9 bases matching TRBD2. The germline V gene encodes CDR1 SGHRS and CDR2 YFSETQ. CDR3 length: 13 residues. The V segment lost 4 bases and the J segment 5 bases; nucleotides outside the gene matches: 4. As DNA, the CDR3 is TGCGCCAGCAGCATAGCGGGAGTGGACGAGCAGTACTTC. Amino acids: CASSIAGVDEQYF.

The rearrangement joins TRBV29-1 to TRBJ2-7; 9 bases align to TRBD1. With 7 bases clipped from V and 4 bases from J, the junction kept 11 bases outside the gene matches. The CDR3 length is 14 residues. Germline V lookup: CDR1 SQVTM, CDR2 ANQGSEA. The chain's CDR3 is CSAVPTGGRYEQYF. The CDR3 DNA reads as TGCAGCGCAGTCCCAACAGGGGGCAGGTACGAGCAGTACTTC.

The gene calls are TRBV29-1 and TRBJ2-5; D unresolved. Germline values: CDR1 SQVTM, CDR2 ANQGSEA. This CDR3 has 15 residues. V lost 3 bases and J lost 7, with 21 bases in between. CDR3: CSVDKNGPWLGTQYF. The CDR3 DNA follows: TGCAGCGTTGATAAGAACGGACCTTGGTTAGGGACCCAGTACTTC.

This clonotype was seen a handful of times. The J gene is TRBJ2-3, the V gene TRBV6-6; the match to TRBD2 covers 12 bases. Per germline, CDR1 MNHNY and CDR2 SVGAGI (reference sequence). The CDR3 contains 16 residues. V lost 5 bases, J lost 2 bases, and 5 bases stayed unmatched. CDR3 in DNA: TGTGCCAGCAGTACAGGGACTAGCGGGTTCACAGATACGCAGTATTTT. Its translation is CASSTGTSGFTDTQYF.

In its sample, this clonotype was seen once. The chain has TRBV4-3 and TRBJ2-1; TRBD2 matches 13 bases. The CDR3 consists of 16 residues. V shed 4 bases, J shed 7 bases, and the junction held 7 bases outside the gene matches. Germline-derived CDR1 and CDR2 are LGHNA and YSLEER. The CDR3 loop is CASSLLLAGGQNEQFF. CDR3 DNA sequence: TGCGCCAGCAGCCTCCTACTAGCGGGAGGGCAGAATGAGCAGTTCTTC.

This clonotype was counted only a few times. This chain joins TRBV5-1 and TRBJ2-7; maybe TRBD2 (6 bases). V was trimmed by 0 bases and J by 7 bases, leaving 17 bases between them. Germline loops: CDR1 SGHRS, CDR2 YFSETQ. The CDR3 has 15 amino acids. CDR3 coding DNA: TGCGCCAGCAGCTTGGACCCAGGGACTCGGGGGGAGCAGTACTTC. Protein product: CASSLDPGTRGEQYF.

This clonotype has more than one count but fewer than ten. This rearrangement joins TRBV20-1 to TRBJ2-5; no firm D call. V was shortened by 3 bases and J by 1 base, with 12 bases between the two germline ends. Germline CDR1 reads DFQATT; CDR2 reads SNEGSKA (reference sequence). This CDR3 has 14 amino acids. In DNA form, the CDR3 reads TGCAGTGCTAGGATAAGACCTAGCCAAGAGACCCAGTACTTC. Its protein is CSARIRPSQETQYF.

The rearrangement links TRBV3-1 to TRBJ2-3; no definite D call. Trimming left V 10 bases short and J 6 bases short, with 20 bases between. CDR3 length: 14 amino acids. CDR1 and CDR2 from the germline V gene are LGHDT and YNNKEL (reference sequence). In nucleotides, the CDR3 is TGTGCCACTCAGTCGCTTCGAGTCTCGGATACGCAGTATTTT. This encodes CATQSLRVSDTQYF.

J is TRBJ2-1 and V is TRBV6-4; D possibly corresponds to TRBD2 (5 bases). The germline V gene has CDR1 MRHNA and CDR2 SNTAGT. The CDR3 has 14 amino acids. V shed 0 bases and J shed 10 bases, with 13 bases lying between them. In nucleotides, the CDR3 is TGTGCCAGCAGTGACTCACGGCTAGCAGGCGAGCAGTTCTTC. Protein product: CASSDSRLAGEQFF.

Regarding this clonotype: Relative to the germline gene, one junction end is altered; a read error may explain this. The CDR3 DNA sequence: TGCGGTGCTACCTTGGGGGTCCGCATTTACAATGAGCAGTTCTTC. Translating gives CGATLGVRIYNEQFF. V and J are TRBV20-1 and TRBJ2-1, with D possibly called TRBD1 or TRBD2 (5 bases each). The CDR3 has 15 residues. Germline V gene lookup returns CDR1 DFQATT and CDR2 SNEGSKA (reference sequence).

The gene calls are TRBV7-2 and TRBJ2-5; 8 bases line up with TRBD2. This CDR3 contains 14 residues. Per germline, CDR1 SGHTA and CDR2 FQGNSA. After removal of 6 bases from V and 7 bases from J, the junction contained 10 bases not matched to a gene. CDR3 DNA sequence: TGTGCCAGCAGTTCAGCGGGAGACGGCGGGACCCAGTACTTC. Amino acids: CASSSAGDGGTQYF.

The table lists this clonotype with a few counts. The chain uses TRBV5-1 and TRBJ2-7, with 9 nucleotides matching TRBD2. CDR1 is SGHRS, CDR2 YFSETQ, per germline. This CDR3 comprises 15 residues. V lost 0 bases and J lost 0; bases outside the gene matches: 1. The CDR3 sequence is CASSLGGRGSYEQYF. The DNA for the CDR3 is TGCGCCAGCAGCTTGGGCGGGAGGGGCTCCTACGAGCAGTACTTC.

This clonotype occurred many times. V gene TRBV5-1 combines with J gene TRBJ2-5; D gene uncertain. Germline V gene sequence: CDR1 SGHRS, CDR2 YFSETQ. This CDR3 region has 13 residues. Trimming pared 0 bases from V and 3 bases from J, leaving 6 bases between. The CDR3: CASSLGVEETQYF. DNA of the CDR3: TGCGCCAGCAGCTTGGGGGTAGAAGAGACCCAGTACTTC.

The chain links TRBV6-5 to TRBJ2-5; 12 nucleotides agree with TRBD2. The J call may be in error: the DNA end matches TRBJ2-7 better. CDR3 length: 15 residues. Germline values: CDR1 MNHEY, CDR2 SVGAGI. The CDR3 nucleotides read TGTGCCAGCAGGGACCGGACTAGCGGGATCTACGAGCAGTACTTC. Translation: CASRDRTSGIYEQYF.

The chain uses TRBV27 and TRBJ1-2; 8 nucleotides align to TRBD1. The CDR3 has 16 residues. J was trimmed by 1 base and V by 6 bases; bases with no gene match: 10. CDR1 and CDR2 from the germline V gene are MNHEY and SMNVEV (reference sequence). CDR3 protein: CASRETGQDYNYGYTF. The CDR3 nucleotides are TGTGCCAGCAGAGAAACGGGACAGGACTATAACTATGGCTACACCTTC.

This rearrangement joins TRBV12-3 or TRBV12-4 to TRBJ2-7; tentatively, D is TRBD1 or TRBD2 (5 bases each). Trimming removed 5 bases at V and 3 bases at J, with 14 bases between. The CDR3 covers 14 residues. In DNA form, the CDR3 reads TGTGCCAGCAGTCACCGGGACGGGGACTACGAGCAGTACTTC. Its protein product is CASSHRDGDYEQYF.

The V call is TRBV29-1, the J call TRBJ2-1, with 9 positions matching TRBD2. In germline, CDR1 is SQVTM, CDR2 ANQGSEA. Germline trimming cut 7 bases from V and 1 base from J; bases unmatched to any gene: 5. The CDR3 has 14 residues. CDR3 loop: CSGGLAGSYNEQFF. The CDR3 nucleotides are TGCAGCGGTGGGCTAGCGGGATCCTACAATGAGCAGTTCTTC.

This clonotype was seen a handful of times. The V call is TRBV4-3, the J call TRBJ2-7, with TRBD1 identical over 10 bases. This CDR3 is 16 amino acids long. Trimming at V came to 0 bases and at J to 4 bases, leaving 6 bases not matched to a gene. Germline V CDR1 and CDR2: LGHNA, YSLEER. The CDR3 sequence is CASSQEYPDRGYEQYF. As DNA, the CDR3 is TGCGCCAGCAGCCAAGAATATCCGGACAGGGGGTACGAGCAGTACTTC.

V is TRBV12-3 or TRBV12-4 and J is TRBJ2-7; 8 bases fit TRBD1. The CDR3 has 16 residues. The trim removed 3 bases at V and 5 bases at J, leaving 12 bases unmatched. Written as DNA, the CDR3 is TGTGCCAGCAGTTTTGGGGGCGCGGGACAGGCGGACGAGCAGTACTTC. As protein: CASSFGGAGQADEQYF.

The chain carries TRBV11-2 and TRBJ1-1, with D hard to call. The CDR3 is 13 residues long. Germline V gene data show CDR1 as SGHAT and CDR2 as FQNNGV. Trimming took 3 bases from V and 1 from J, leaving 6 bases between them. The CDR3 sequence: CASSFGRNTEAFF. For the CDR3, the DNA is TGTGCCAGCAGCTTCGGGCGGAACACTGAAGCTTTCTTT.

In its sample, this clonotype was seen a few times. The chain recombines TRBV9 with TRBJ2-7, with 8 bases that match TRBD1. Germline CDR1 reads SGDLS; CDR2 reads YYNGEE. CDR3 length: 16 residues. V was pared by 0 bases and J by 2 bases, with 7 bases of the junction left unmatched. The CDR3 is CASSVATGGNPYEQYF. The CDR3 nucleotides are TGTGCCAGCAGCGTAGCAACAGGGGGTAATCCCTACGAGCAGTACTTC.

The rearrangement uses TRBV19 and TRBJ2-7, with TRBD1 matching over 10 bases. The CDR3 has 15 amino acids. CDR1 LNHDA and CDR2 SQIVND come from the germline V gene (reference sequence). V was clipped by 1 base and J by 2 bases; unmatched bases: 2. The CDR3 bases are TGTGCCAGTAGTATAGGGGACAGGGGAACCTACGAGCAGTACTTC. Its translation: CASSIGDRGTYEQYF.

The chain couples TRBV27 to TRBJ2-7; a possible D gene is TRBD2 (7 bases). The germline V and J ends were trimmed by 10 bases and 1 base, with 11 bases remaining between them. The CDR3 loop spans 12 amino acids. CDR1 is MNHEY and CDR2 is SMNVEV in the germline V gene (reference sequence). The CDR3: CATGGPSYEQYF. CDR3 nucleotide sequence: TGTGCCACCGGGGGGCCTTCCTACGAGCAGTACTTC.

This chain connects TRBV4-1 to TRBJ2-5, with TRBD2 matching over 9 bases. The CDR3 length is 14 residues. The V gene end was trimmed by 6 bases and the J gene end by 5 bases; junction bases not matched to a gene: 7. Germline CDR1 and CDR2: MGHRA and YSYEKL. CDR3 coding DNA: TGCGCCAGCAGTCCTAGGACTAGCGAGGAGACCCAGTACTTC. This codes for CASSPRTSEETQYF.

The chain carries TRBV27 and TRBJ1-2; 9 bases agree with TRBD1. Germline V gene sequence: CDR1 MNHEY, CDR2 SMNVEV (reference sequence). This CDR3 comprises 14 residues. Trimming at V came to 2 bases and at J to 7 bases, leaving 5 bases not matched to a gene. This chain's CDR3 is CASSLDRGGAGYTF. The CDR3 coding sequence is TGTGCCAGCAGTTTAGACAGGGGGGGAGCTGGCTACACCTTC.